The T cell receptor beta chain under discussion was sequenced for a study of blood T cell repertoires in COVID-19. About the study: In each case, the material was cDNA or gDNA derived from T cells, B-cell-depleted T cells, or PBMCs.

This CDR3 is built from 13 residues. Germline assignment: CDR1 MNHEY and CDR2 SVGAGI. The V gene lost 8 bases and the J gene lost 7 bases, with 12 bases spanning the gap. TCRdb's copy holds only in-frame clones and misses some; the assay was immunoSEQ multiplex PCR. The table lists some 200,000 clones, 75% to 95% of them singletons, with nearly 0.55% in the top ten. The sequence was collected from a man aged 45-65 years with acute or convalescent COVID-19. Source material: peripheral blood. The chain carries TRBV6-5 and TRBJ1-6; no definite D call. The CDR3 coding sequence is TGTGCCAGCTGCGATTTAGTGAATTCACCCCTCCACTTT. This sequence encodes CASCDLVNSPLHF.